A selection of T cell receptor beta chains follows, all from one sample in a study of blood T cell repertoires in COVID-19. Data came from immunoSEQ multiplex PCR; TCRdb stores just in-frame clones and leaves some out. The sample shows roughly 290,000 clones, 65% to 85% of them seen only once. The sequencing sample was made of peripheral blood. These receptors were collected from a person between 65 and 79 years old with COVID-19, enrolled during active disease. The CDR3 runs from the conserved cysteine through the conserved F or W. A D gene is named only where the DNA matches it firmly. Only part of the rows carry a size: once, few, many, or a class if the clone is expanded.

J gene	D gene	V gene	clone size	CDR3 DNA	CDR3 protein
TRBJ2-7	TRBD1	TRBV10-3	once	TGTGCCATCAGTGACCCCGGACAGGGGTACTACGAGCAGTACTTC	CAISDPGQGYYEQYF
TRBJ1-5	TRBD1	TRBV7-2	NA	TGTGCCAGCAGCTTCGACAGGGGGAGATCCAATCAGCCCCAGCATTTT	CASSFDRGRSNQPQHF
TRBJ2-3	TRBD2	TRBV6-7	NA	TGTGCCAGCAGTTTCCGGGAGGGGGGCCCAGATACGCAGTATTTT	CASSFREGGPDTQYF
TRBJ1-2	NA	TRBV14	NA	TGTGCCAGCAGCCGGCAGGGGACCTATGGCTACACCTTC	CASSRQGTYGYTF
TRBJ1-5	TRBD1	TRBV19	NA	TGTGCCAGTAGTGACAGGGGATCCGCACCCCAGCATTTT	CASSDRGSAPQHF
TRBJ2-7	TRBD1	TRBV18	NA	TGTGCCAGCTCTCTTCCTGGACAGGTCCACGAGCAGTACTTC	CASSLPGQVHEQYF
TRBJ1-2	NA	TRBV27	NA	TGTGCCAGCAGTGCGCTATTTGAGATCCGTGGCTACACCTTC	CASSALFEIRGYTF
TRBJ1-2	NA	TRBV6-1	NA	TGTGCCAGCAGTGAGACTCTCGGGGGAGGCTATGGCTACACCTTC	CASSETLGGGYGYTF
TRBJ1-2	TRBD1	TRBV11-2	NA	TGTGCCAGCAGCTCGCTGCTCCGGGACAGGGAAACCGCTTATGGCTACACCTTC	CASSSLLRDRETAYGYTF
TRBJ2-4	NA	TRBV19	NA	TGTGCCAGTAAGAGAGATAGGGGGAGCATTCAGTACTTC	CASKRDRGSIQYF
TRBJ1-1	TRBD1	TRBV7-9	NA	TGTGCCAGCAGCTTTAGGACAGGGAGGAACACTGAAGCTTTCTTT	CASSFRTGRNTEAFF